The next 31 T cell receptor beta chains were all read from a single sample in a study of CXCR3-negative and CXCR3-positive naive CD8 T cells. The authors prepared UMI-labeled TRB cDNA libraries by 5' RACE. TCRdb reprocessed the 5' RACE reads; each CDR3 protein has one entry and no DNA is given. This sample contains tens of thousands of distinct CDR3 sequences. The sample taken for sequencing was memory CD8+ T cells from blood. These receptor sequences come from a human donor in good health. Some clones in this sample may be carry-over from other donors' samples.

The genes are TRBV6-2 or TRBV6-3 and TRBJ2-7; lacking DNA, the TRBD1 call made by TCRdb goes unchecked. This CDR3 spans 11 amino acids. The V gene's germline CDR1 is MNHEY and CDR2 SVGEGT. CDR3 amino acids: CASGPGREQYF.

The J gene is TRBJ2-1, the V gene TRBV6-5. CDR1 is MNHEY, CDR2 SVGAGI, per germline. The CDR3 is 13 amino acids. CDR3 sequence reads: CASSYSAYNEQFF.

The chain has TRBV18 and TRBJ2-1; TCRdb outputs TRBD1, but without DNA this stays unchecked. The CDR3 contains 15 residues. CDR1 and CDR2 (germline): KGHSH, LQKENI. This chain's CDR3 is CASSPQDGQGFGQFF.

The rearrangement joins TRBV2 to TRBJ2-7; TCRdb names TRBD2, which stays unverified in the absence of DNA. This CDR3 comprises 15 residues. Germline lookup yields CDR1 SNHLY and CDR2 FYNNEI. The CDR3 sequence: CASMVRQGPPGEQYF.

The CDR3 sequence is CASSAYTDTQYF. J is TRBJ2-3 and V is TRBV28. Germline loops: CDR1 MDHEN, CDR2 SYDVKM. This CDR3 has 12 residues.

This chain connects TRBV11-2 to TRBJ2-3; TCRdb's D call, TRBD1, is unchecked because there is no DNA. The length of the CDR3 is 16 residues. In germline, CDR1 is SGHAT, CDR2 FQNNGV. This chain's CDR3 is CASRGGAEIGTDTQYF.

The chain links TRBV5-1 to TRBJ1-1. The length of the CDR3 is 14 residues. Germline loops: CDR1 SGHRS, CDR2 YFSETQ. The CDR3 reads CASSPYGENTEAFF.

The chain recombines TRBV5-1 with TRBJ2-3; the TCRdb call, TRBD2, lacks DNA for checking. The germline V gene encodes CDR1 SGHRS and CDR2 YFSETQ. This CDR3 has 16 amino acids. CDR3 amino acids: CASSSESGGAGDAQYF. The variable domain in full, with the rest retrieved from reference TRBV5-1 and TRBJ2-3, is KAGVTQTPRYLIKTRGQQVTLSCSPISGHRSVSWYQQTPGQGLQFLFEYFSETQRNKGNFPGRFSGRQFSNSRSEMNVSTLELGDSALYLCASSSESGGAGDAQYFGPGTRLTVL.

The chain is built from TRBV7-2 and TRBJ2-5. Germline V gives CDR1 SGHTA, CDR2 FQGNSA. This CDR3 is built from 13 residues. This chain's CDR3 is CASSPPSQETQYF.

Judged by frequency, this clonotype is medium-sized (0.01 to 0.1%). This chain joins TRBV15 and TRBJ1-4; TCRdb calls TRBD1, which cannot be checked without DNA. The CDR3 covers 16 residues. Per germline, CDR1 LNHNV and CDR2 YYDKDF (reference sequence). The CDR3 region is CATTVGGGKGNEKLFF.

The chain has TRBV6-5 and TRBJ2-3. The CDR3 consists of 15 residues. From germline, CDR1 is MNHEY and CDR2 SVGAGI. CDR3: CASSYQPRSTDTQYF.

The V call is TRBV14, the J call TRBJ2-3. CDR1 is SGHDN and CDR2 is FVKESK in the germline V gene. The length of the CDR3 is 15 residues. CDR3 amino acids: CASSQDRGVGDTQYF.

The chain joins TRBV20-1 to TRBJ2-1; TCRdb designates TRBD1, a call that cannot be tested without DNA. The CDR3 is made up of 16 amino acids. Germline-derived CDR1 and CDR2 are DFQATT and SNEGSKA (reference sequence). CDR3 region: CSARDLFRAPGNEQFF.

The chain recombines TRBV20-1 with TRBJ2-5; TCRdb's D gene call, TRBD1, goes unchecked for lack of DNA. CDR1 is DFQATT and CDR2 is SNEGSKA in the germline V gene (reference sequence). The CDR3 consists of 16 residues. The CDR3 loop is CSAHRDRGITTETQYF.

The CDR3 loop is CASSPPPTQYF. The chain recombines TRBV9 with TRBJ2-3; TCRdb reports TRBD2, a call that lacks DNA to check it against. The CDR3 loop spans 11 amino acids. Germline CDR1 reads SGDLS; CDR2 reads YYNGEE.

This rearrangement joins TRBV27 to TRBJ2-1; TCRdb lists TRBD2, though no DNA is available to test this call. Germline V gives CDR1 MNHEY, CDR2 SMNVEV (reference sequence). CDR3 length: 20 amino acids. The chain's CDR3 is CASSFQTGTSGKPTNNEQFF.

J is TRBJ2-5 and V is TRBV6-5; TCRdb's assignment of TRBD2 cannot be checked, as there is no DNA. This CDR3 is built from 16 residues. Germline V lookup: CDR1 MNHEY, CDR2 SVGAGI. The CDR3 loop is CASSYSTSGEQETQYF.

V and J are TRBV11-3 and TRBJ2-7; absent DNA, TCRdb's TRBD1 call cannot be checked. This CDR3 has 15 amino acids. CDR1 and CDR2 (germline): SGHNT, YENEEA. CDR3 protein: CASSYQWGALYEQYF. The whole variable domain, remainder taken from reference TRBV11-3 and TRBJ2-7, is EAGVVQSPRYKIIEKKQPVAFWCNPISGHNTLYWYLQNLGQGPELLIRYENEEAVDDSQLPKDRFSAERLKGVDSTLKIQPAELGDSAVYLCASSYQWGALYEQYFGPGTRLTVT.

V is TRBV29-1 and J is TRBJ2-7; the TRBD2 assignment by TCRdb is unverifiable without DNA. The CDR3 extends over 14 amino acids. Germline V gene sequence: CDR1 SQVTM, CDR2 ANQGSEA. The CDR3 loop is CSVTGTEDGYEQYF.

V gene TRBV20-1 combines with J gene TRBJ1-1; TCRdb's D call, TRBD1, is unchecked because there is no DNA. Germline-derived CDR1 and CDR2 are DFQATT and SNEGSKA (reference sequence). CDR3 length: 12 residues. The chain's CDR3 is CSAREGVTEAFF.

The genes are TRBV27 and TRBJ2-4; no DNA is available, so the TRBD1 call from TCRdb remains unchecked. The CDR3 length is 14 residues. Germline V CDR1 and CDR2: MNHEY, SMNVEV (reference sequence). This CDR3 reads CASSLDTRGDIQYF.

The CDR3: CASSLAGGGPYEQYF. The chain joins TRBV27 to TRBJ2-7; TCRdb's D call of TRBD2 is untestable without DNA. The CDR3 totals 15 residues. Germline assignment: CDR1 MNHEY and CDR2 SMNVEV (reference sequence).

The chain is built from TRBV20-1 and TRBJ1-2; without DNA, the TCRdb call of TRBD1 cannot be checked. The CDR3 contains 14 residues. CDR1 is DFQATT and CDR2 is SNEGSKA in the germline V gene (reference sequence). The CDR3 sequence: CSAHVGGAPYGYTF.

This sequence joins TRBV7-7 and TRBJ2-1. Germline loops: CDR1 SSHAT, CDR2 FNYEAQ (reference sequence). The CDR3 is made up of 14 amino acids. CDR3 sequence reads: CASSAGISPNEQFF. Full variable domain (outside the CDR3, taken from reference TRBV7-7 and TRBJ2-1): GAGVSQSPRYKVTKRGQDVTLRCDPISSHATLYWYQQALGQGPEFLTYFNYEAQPDKSGLPSDRFSAERPEGSISTLTIQRTEQRDSAMYRCASSAGISPNEQFFGPGTRLTVL.

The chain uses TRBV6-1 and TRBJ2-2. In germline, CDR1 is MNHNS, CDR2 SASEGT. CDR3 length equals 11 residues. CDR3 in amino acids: CAMYSSGELFF.

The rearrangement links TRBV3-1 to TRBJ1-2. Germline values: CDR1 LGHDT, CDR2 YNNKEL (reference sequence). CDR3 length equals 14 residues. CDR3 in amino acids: CASSPSRRDYGYTF.

CDR3 sequence reads: CASRSRDSSYNEQFF. This chain uses TRBV12-3 or TRBV12-4 with TRBJ2-1; TCRdb returns TRBD2, unconfirmable since there is no DNA. The CDR3 totals 15 residues.

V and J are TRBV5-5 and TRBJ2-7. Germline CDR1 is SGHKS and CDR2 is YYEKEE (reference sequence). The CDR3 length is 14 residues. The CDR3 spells CASSLVGNSYEQYF. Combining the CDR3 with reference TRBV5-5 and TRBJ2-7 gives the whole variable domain DAGVTQSPTHLIKTRGQQVTLRCSPISGHKSVSWYQQVLGQGPQFIFQYYEKEERGRGNFPDRFSARQFPNYSSELNVNALLLGDSALYLCASSLVGNSYEQYFGPGTRLTVT.

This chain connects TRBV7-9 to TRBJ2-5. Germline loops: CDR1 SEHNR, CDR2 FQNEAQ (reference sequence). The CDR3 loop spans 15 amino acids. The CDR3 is CASSHEYLYQETQYF.

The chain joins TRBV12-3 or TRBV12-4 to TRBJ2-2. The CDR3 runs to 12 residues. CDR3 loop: CASSLYPGELFF.

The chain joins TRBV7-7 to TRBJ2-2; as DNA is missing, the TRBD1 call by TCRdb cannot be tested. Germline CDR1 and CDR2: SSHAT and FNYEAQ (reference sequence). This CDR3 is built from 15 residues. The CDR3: CASSLHPGDSGELFF.